The 28 T cell receptor beta chains listed next were all sequenced from one sample in a study of T cells in Graves' hyperthyroidism and ophthalmopathy. There were TCR beta CDR3 regions amplified from RNA transcripts. A set of HTBI primers served as the primers for a first-round RT-PCR of the TCR CDR3. TCRdb fed the multiplex PCR reads into MiXCR, producing one record per CDR3 protein. Here the sample spans 300,000 to 450,000 distinct CDR3 sequences, over 11% being singletons. Sample: blood. These receptors were taken from a woman aged 55-70 years with Graves' hyperthyroidism.

This clonotype was counted at least ten times. The chain has TRBV11-3 and TRBJ2-1, with D possibly being TRBD1 or TRBD2 (7 bases each). Germline V lookup: CDR1 SGHNT, CDR2 YENEEA. Trimming shortened V by 0 bases and J by 9 bases, and 24 bases separated the two germline ends. The length of the CDR3 is 18 residues. CDR3 loop: CASSLDQAGSSRGGEQFF. The CDR3 nucleotides are TGTGCCAGCAGCTTAGATCAGGCGGGATCCTCCAGGGGGGGTGAGCAGTTCTTC.

This clonotype was detected ten times or more. This chain uses TRBV12-3 or TRBV12-4 with TRBJ2-3, with 8 positions matching TRBD2. The CDR3 spans 15 residues. J lost 10 bases, V lost 0 bases, and 9 bases had no gene match. This CDR3 reads CASSLAARTSLSQYF. In DNA form, the CDR3 reads TGTGCCAGCAGTTTAGCGGCCAGGACTAGCCTATCGCAGTATTTT.

In this sample, this clonotype turned up a few times. The chain is built from TRBV25-1 and TRBJ2-7; possibly TRBD2 for D (6 bases). Germline lookup yields CDR1 MGHDK and CDR2 SYGVNS. Deletions cut 3 bases from V and 3 bases from J, with 12 bases between. The CDR3 loop spans 14 amino acids. CDR3 sequence: CASSDYGSLYEQYF. The CDR3 nucleotides read TGTGCCAGCAGTGATTACGGGAGCCTCTACGAGCAGTACTTC.

This clonotype was recorded many times. The rearrangement links TRBV10-3 to TRBJ2-5; D gene unclear. This CDR3 spans 14 amino acids. Per germline, CDR1 ENHRY and CDR2 SYGVKD. Trimming removed 6 bases from V and 2 bases from J, with 13 bases in between. The CDR3 DNA is TGTGCCATCAGCTTCTCCGATCTACAAGAGACCCAGTACTTC. Protein product: CAISFSDLQETQYF.

This clonotype was observed at least ten times. The rearrangement links TRBV6-2 or TRBV6-3 to TRBJ1-1; D uncertain. V was cut by 6 bases and J by 6 bases, with 14 bases left in between. The CDR3 loop spans 13 amino acids. From germline, CDR1 is MNHEY and CDR2 SVGEGT. The CDR3 DNA reads as TGTGCCAGCAGACGAACGCCATGGGCTGAAGCTTTCTTT. Translating gives CASRRTPWAEAFF.

In its sample, this clonotype was seen many times. The chain links TRBV7-2 to TRBJ2-1; tentatively, D is TRBD2 (5 bases). The CDR3 spans 15 residues. The germline gives CDR1 SGHTA, CDR2 FQGNSA. Trimming pared 0 bases from V and 4 bases from J, leaving 10 bases between. The CDR3 sequence: CASSLAFTSYNEQFF. The CDR3 bases are TGTGCCAGCAGCTTAGCGTTCACTAGTTACAATGAGCAGTTCTTC.

This clonotype was seen at least ten times. The chain recombines TRBV2 with TRBJ2-3; the match to TRBD2 covers 8 bases. Germline values: CDR1 SNHLY, CDR2 FYNNEI. This CDR3 has 14 amino acids. Trimming removed 3 bases from V and 2 bases from J; junction bases left unmatched: 1. DNA of the CDR3: TGTGCCAGCAGTGATAGCGGGATCACAGATACGCAGTATTTT. Translated: CASSDSGITDTQYF.

This chain uses TRBV18 with TRBJ2-7; D assignment may be TRBD1 or TRBD2 (8 bases each). V was trimmed by 10 bases and J by 2 bases, leaving 36 bases between them. Germline V CDR1 and CDR2: KGHSH, LQKENI. The CDR3 is made up of 20 amino acids. DNA of the CDR3: TGTGCCAACCACGGGACAGGCACCGGACTAGCACTAAAGGGGGCCTACGAGCAGTACTTC. It codes for CANHGTGTGLALKGAYEQYF. The whole variable domain, remainder taken from reference TRBV18 and TRBJ2-7, is NAGVMQNPRHLVRRRGQEARLRCSPMKGHSHVYWYRQLPEEGLKFMVYLQKENIIDESGMPKERFSAEFPKEGPSILRIQQVVRGDSAAYFCANHGTGTGLALKGAYEQYFGPGTRLTVT.

The chain links TRBV18 to TRBJ2-7; the D gene is possibly TRBD1 (6 bases). CDR1 is KGHSH and CDR2 is LQKENI in the germline V gene. Deletions cut 2 bases from V and 2 bases from J, with 7 bases between. The CDR3 is 13 amino acids. CDR3 protein: CASSPGQPYEQYF. DNA of the CDR3: TGTGCCAGCTCACCAGGACAGCCCTACGAGCAGTACTTC.

This clonotype ranks as medium-sized. The chain is built from TRBV18 and TRBJ2-3; D not resolved. Trimming shortened V by 3 bases and J by 2 bases, and 3 bases separated the two germline ends. This CDR3 is built from 12 residues. Germline CDR1 reads KGHSH; CDR2 reads LQKENI. The CDR3 loop is CASSPSTDTQYF. CDR3 sequence (DNA): TGTGCCAGCTCACCCTCCACAGATACGCAGTATTTT. Based on the CDR3 plus reference TRBV18 and TRBJ2-3, the full variable domain is NAGVMQNPRHLVRRRGQEARLRCSPMKGHSHVYWYRQLPEEGLKFMVYLQKENIIDESGMPKERFSAEFPKEGPSILRIQQVVRGDSAAYFCASSPSTDTQYFGPGTRLTVL.

A few counts support this clonotype. The genes are TRBV9 and TRBJ2-7; D is unresolved. This CDR3 has 14 amino acids. Germline CDR1 reads SGDLS; CDR2 reads YYNGEE. Deletions cut 6 bases from V and 5 bases from J, with 18 bases between. The CDR3 bases are TGTGCCAGCACCCCGACGTCACGCCTCCACGAGCAGTACTTC. Amino acids: CASTPTSRLHEQYF.

This clonotype was seen many times. The rearrangement uses TRBV11-3 and TRBJ2-2, with D tentatively TRBD2 (6 bases). The V gene lost 5 bases and the J gene lost 5 bases, with 6 bases spanning the gap. This CDR3 has 12 residues. Germline V gives CDR1 SGHNT, CDR2 YENEEA. The DNA of the CDR3 is TGTGCCAGCAGCGGACTAACCGGGGAGCTGTTTTTT. Its translation is CASSGLTGELFF.

This clonotype came up many times. The chain has TRBV27 and TRBJ1-1, with D hard to call. The CDR3 totals 14 residues. Germline-derived CDR1 and CDR2 are MNHEY and SMNVEV (reference sequence). V was shortened by 0 bases and J by 0 bases, with 5 bases between the two germline ends. Here the CDR3 DNA reads TGTGCCAGCAGTTTATCCGTCATGAACACTGAAGCTTTCTTT. Its translation: CASSLSVMNTEAFF.

The chain joins TRBV20-1 to TRBJ2-2; D is possibly TRBD1 (5 bases). The CDR3 runs 11 residues. Between the trimmed V and J ends, which lost 6 bases and 6 bases, there was a span of 8 bases. The germline gives CDR1 DFQATT, CDR2 SNEGSKA (reference sequence). The CDR3 here is CSAYRSGELFF. In DNA form, the CDR3 reads TGCAGTGCCTACAGGTCCGGGGAGCTGTTTTTT.

This clonotype occurred a few times. The V gene is TRBV7-9, the J gene TRBJ2-7; possible D gene TRBD1, 7 bases. The CDR3 has 11 amino acids. Germline values: CDR1 SEHNR, CDR2 FQNEAQ (reference sequence). Trimming pared 4 bases from V and 9 bases from J, leaving 10 bases between. Here the CDR3 reads CASSSQGGQYF. In nucleotides, the CDR3 is TGTGCCAGCAGCTCCCAGGGGGGGCAGTACTTC.

This clonotype was recorded many times. The chain couples TRBV30 to TRBJ2-5; a possible D gene is TRBD1 (5 bases). V was cut by 0 bases and J by 3 bases, with 11 bases left in between. Looked up from germline, CDR1 is GTSNPN and CDR2 is SVGIG (reference sequence). The CDR3 sequence is 14 residues long. The CDR3, as DNA: TGTGCCTGGAGTGTACCGACGGACAAAGAGACCCAGTACTTC. This codes for CAWSVPTDKETQYF.

This clonotype was observed many times. This chain uses TRBV20-1 with TRBJ1-2, with D maybe TRBD1 (6 bases). The CDR3 is made up of 13 amino acids. The V gene's germline CDR1 is DFQATT and CDR2 SNEGSKA (reference sequence). The germline V and J ends were trimmed by 0 bases and 3 bases, with 8 bases remaining between them. As DNA, the CDR3 is TGCAGTGCTAGAGACGGGGGGCACTATGGCTACACCTTC. Protein product: CSARDGGHYGYTF.

This clonotype was observed many times. This rearrangement joins TRBV20-1 to TRBJ2-3, with 11 nucleotides matching TRBD2. The V segment lost 6 bases and the J segment 5 bases; nucleotides outside the gene matches: 7. Germline loops: CDR1 DFQATT, CDR2 SNEGSKA (reference sequence). This CDR3 region has 14 residues. CDR3: CSAPASGRKDTQYF. CDR3 DNA sequence: TGCAGTGCCCCGGCTAGCGGGAGGAAAGATACGCAGTATTTT.

This clonotype occurred many times. The V and J genes are TRBV5-1 and TRBJ2-1; tentative D call: TRBD2 (5 bases). Trimming left V 4 bases short and J 0 bases short, with 14 bases between. Germline CDR1 and CDR2: SGHRS and YFSETQ. The CDR3 consists of 16 residues. The CDR3 spells CASSGSGDSSYNEQFF. The CDR3 DNA sequence: TGCGCCAGCAGCGGCAGCGGCGATAGCTCCTACAATGAGCAGTTCTTC.

The chain uses TRBV3-1 and TRBJ2-3, with D perhaps matching TRBD2 (6 bases). The CDR3 consists of 11 residues. Germline CDR1 and CDR2: LGHDT and YNNKEL (reference sequence). Trimming took off 5 bases at V and 8 bases at J, with 8 bases between the two ends. CDR3 region: CASSGTGTQYF. DNA of the CDR3: TGTGCCAGCAGCGGGACTGGTACGCAGTATTTT.

The chain has TRBV5-6 and TRBJ2-7; 8 bases are shared with TRBD2. The CDR3 length is 15 residues. In germline, CDR1 is SGHDT, CDR2 YYEEEE. With 4 bases clipped from V and 6 bases from J, the junction kept 12 bases outside the gene matches. The CDR3 sequence: CASSGDWGTSPEQYF. The CDR3 DNA reads as TGTGCCAGCAGCGGAGACTGGGGGACTAGTCCCGAGCAGTACTTC.

This clonotype occurred many times. This sequence joins TRBV27 and TRBJ2-1, with TRBD1 matching 8 bases. Germline values: CDR1 MNHEY, CDR2 SMNVEV (reference sequence). V shed 3 bases and J 4 bases; nucleotides not matched to a gene: 2. CDR3 length: 14 residues. The CDR3 is CASSLGQAYNEQFF. The CDR3, as DNA: TGTGCCAGCAGTTTGGGACAGGCATACAATGAGCAGTTCTTC.

This clonotype was observed many times. The chain links TRBV11-2 to TRBJ2-5, with a tentative D call TRBD1 (6 bases). The CDR3 length is 16 residues. Trimming took 5 bases from V and 5 from J, leaving 21 bases between them. Germline values: CDR1 SGHAT, CDR2 FQNNGV. CDR3 amino acids: CASSPYLQGWGETQYF. The CDR3 nucleotides are TGTGCCAGCAGCCCGTACCTCCAGGGGTGGGGCGAGACCCAGTACTTC.

At least ten counts were recorded for this clonotype. This chain links TRBV5-8 with TRBJ1-2; D is possibly TRBD1 (6 bases). Germline values: CDR1 SGHTS, CDR2 YDEGEE. V was shortened by 5 bases and J by 5 bases, with 16 bases between the two germline ends. This CDR3 has 14 residues. CDR3 in amino acids: CASRRQTGSYGYTF. The DNA for the CDR3 is TGTGCCAGCAGGCGTCAGACAGGATCTTATGGCTACACCTTC.

This clonotype came up many times. The genes are TRBV20-1 and TRBJ2-1; 15 nucleotides align to TRBD2. Losses at the gene ends were 5 bases for V and 9 bases for J; bases not matched to a gene: 5. The CDR3 totals 14 residues. From germline, CDR1 is DFQATT and CDR2 SNEGSKA (reference sequence). CDR3 in DNA: TGCAGTGCTCCTCGGACTAGCGGGAGGGGTGAGCAGTTCTTC. The encoded protein is CSAPRTSGRGEQFF.

Ten or more counts support this clonotype. The rearrangement links TRBV2 to TRBJ2-7; D is tentatively TRBD1 or TRBD2 (6 bases each). Germline CDR1 and CDR2: SNHLY and FYNNEI. The CDR3 sequence is 17 residues long. The V gene lost 7 bases and the J gene lost 1 base, with 23 bases spanning the gap. CDR3 coding DNA: TGTGCCAGCACCCCCCGAGGGGGGCAAGCCGCGTCCTACGAGCAGTACTTC. It specifies CASTPRGGQAASYEQYF.

This clonotype was picked up a small number of times. The chain combines TRBV18 with TRBJ2-3, with D possibly TRBD2 on 6 matching bases. Germline V CDR1 and CDR2: KGHSH, LQKENI. The V end lost 8 bases, the J end lost 0 bases, and 21 bases lay between the germline ends. This CDR3 region has 17 residues. The CDR3 is CASRARPAGPSTDTQYF. Here the CDR3 DNA reads TGTGCCAGCCGGGCTCGACCAGCGGGCCCTAGCACAGATACGCAGTATTTT.

The chain couples TRBV5-6 to TRBJ2-7; D unresolved. V shed 0 bases and J shed 5 bases, with 15 bases lying between them. The V gene's germline CDR1 is SGHDT and CDR2 YYEEEE. The CDR3 runs 15 residues. DNA of the CDR3: TGTGCCAGCAGCTTGGTAGACCCGTTCGGTGACGAGCAGTACTTC. It codes for CASSLVDPFGDEQYF.